A selection of T cell receptor beta chains follows, all from one sample in a study of early T cells in non-severe SARS-CoV-2 infection. TCRdb ran MiXCR on the 5' RACE reads and lists one entry per CDR3 protein. The sample records approximately 65,000 distinct CDR3 sequences, around 11% being singletons. The sample consisted of whole blood, taken at baseline. Source of these receptors: an adult who was a healthcare worker with PCR-confirmed SARS-CoV-2 infection or an uninfected control (not recorded which). The CDR3 runs from the conserved cysteine through the conserved F or W. A D gene is named only where the DNA matches it firmly. For some rows the clone size is stated as once, few or many, or as a class when expanded; others skip it.

size,J,D,V,DNA,CDR3
many,TRBJ1-6,.,TRBV4-2,TGTGCCAGCAGCCAAGAGCGGGGAAATGAGAATTCACCCCTCCACTTT,CASSQERGNENSPLHF
.,TRBJ1-1,TRBD1,TRBV12-3/TRBV12-4,TGTGCCAGCAGCCCCGAGGGGGCCCTAGTGAACACTGAAGCTTTCTTT,CASSPEGALVNTEAFF
few,TRBJ1-2,.,TRBV12-3/TRBV12-4,TGTGCCAGCAGTTTGCAGGGAGACTATGGCTACACCTTC,CASSLQGDYGYTF
few,TRBJ2-3,.,TRBV20-1,TGCAGTGCTAGAGAAGACTCGAAAGGCACAGATACGCAGTATTTT,CSAREDSKGTDTQYF
few,TRBJ1-3,.,TRBV12-3/TRBV12-4,TGTGCCAGTGGCCCCTCTGGAAACACCATATATTTT,CASGPSGNTIYF
few,TRBJ1-3,.,TRBV5-1,TGCGCCAGCAGCCCTCCGACCGGGAGTGGAAACACCATATATTTT,CASSPPTGSGNTIYF
few,TRBJ2-5,TRBD2,TRBV7-6,TGTGCCAGCAGCCAGGGGAGACCCGGGACTAGCAAAGAGACCCAGTACTTC,CASSQGRPGTSKETQYF
few,TRBJ2-7,TRBD1,TRBV29-1,TGCAGCGTCAGTGGGACAGGGGGGTCCGAGCAGTACTTC,CSVSGTGGSEQYF
.,TRBJ2-5,TRBD2,TRBV7-8,TGTGCCAGCAGCGCCCCGGGACTAGCGGGATTGGAGACCCAGTACTTC,CASSAPGLAGLETQYF
few,TRBJ1-1,.,TRBV10-3,TGTGCCATCAGGTCGACGGGGTTTGAAGCTTTCTTT,CAIRSTGFEAFF
.,TRBJ1-1,.,TRBV20-1,TGCAGTTTTTTAAGGACAGTCCCGGACACTGAAGCTTTCTTT,CSFLRTVPDTEAFF
many,TRBJ1-1,TRBD1,TRBV7-8,TGTGCCAGCAGAAGGGTTGGAGGGGGCCCTGAAGCTTTCTTT,CASRRVGGGPEAFF
.,TRBJ2-3,.,TRBV25-1,TGTGCCACCACATACTGGGGCGGGACAGATACGCAGTATTTT,CATTYWGGTDTQYF
.,TRBJ2-4,TRBD2,TRBV12-3/TRBV12-4,TGTGCCAGCAGCTTGACTGAACGGGGGGGCATTCAGTACTTC,CASSLTERGGIQYF
few,TRBJ2-2,TRBD1,TRBV12-3/TRBV12-4,TGTGCCAGCAGTTTGAACAGGGGTAGCGGGGAGCTGTTTTTT,CASSLNRGSGELFF
.,TRBJ1-2,TRBD1,TRBV7-9,TGTGCCAGCAGCGGGACAGGGGGCGATTATGGCTACACCTTC,CASSGTGGDYGYTF
many,TRBJ1-2,.,TRBV6-4,TGTGCCAGCAGGCCTGGGGGCTATCTAAACTATGGCTACACCTTC,CASRPGGYLNYGYTF
.,TRBJ2-3,.,TRBV3-1,TGTGCCAGCAGCCAAGGGGGGGCTGGCGGTACGCAGTATTTT,CASSQGGAGGTQYF
.,TRBJ1-4,TRBD1,TRBV27,TGTGCCAGCAGTTTAAAAGGCAGGGGGTCTGGGTCTAATGAAAAACTGTTTTTT,CASSLKGRGSGSNEKLFF
many,TRBJ2-7,TRBD2,TRBV14,TGTGCCAGCAGCCCTAGCGGCTACGAGCAGTACTTC,CASSPSGYEQYF
few,TRBJ2-7,.,TRBV27,TGTGCCAGCAGTCCCTCGGTGGGGGCCCGCTACGAGCAGTACTTC,CASSPSVGARYEQYF
.,TRBJ2-1,.,TRBV30,TGTGCCTGGAGCGATTGGGACGTACCGTTCTTC,CAWSDWDVPFF
.,TRBJ2-1,.,TRBV29-1,TGCAGCGTGTATGAAAGCTCCTACAATGAGCAGTTCTTC,CSVYESSYNEQFF
many,TRBJ2-4,.,TRBV7-9,TGTGCCAGCAGCTTAGAGATAGCCAAAAACATTCAGTACTTC,CASSLEIAKNIQYF
few,TRBJ1-2,.,TRBV20-1,TGCAGTGCTAGAGATTTAAGCCCCGTCGGCTATGGCTACACCTTC,CSARDLSPVGYGYTF
few,TRBJ1-5,.,TRBV6-1,TGTGCCAGCATGTGGTCGGACAGCCTCAATCAGCCCCAGCATTTT,CASMWSDSLNQPQHF
few,TRBJ1-4,TRBD1,TRBV7-6,TGTGCCAGCAGCTTAGTACAGGGGGACGAAAAACTGTTTTTT,CASSLVQGDEKLFF
few,TRBJ1-5,.,TRBV27,TGTGCCAGCAGTATAACAGCAGTCCGAAAGGCCCAGCATTTT,CASSITAVRKAQHF
few,TRBJ2-7,.,TRBV7-8,TGTGCCAGCAGCTTAGAGGGGATATCCTACGAGCAGTACTTC,CASSLEGISYEQYF
.,TRBJ2-3,.,TRBV20-1,TGCAGTGCTAGTCACAATCATAATACGCAGTATTTT,CSASHNHNTQYF
many,TRBJ1-2,.,TRBV3-1,TGTGCCAGCAGCCGCCAACACGGTAACTATGGCTACACCTTC,CASSRQHGNYGYTF
few,TRBJ2-2,.,TRBV6-6,TGTGCCAGCAGTTACAGGCCCCCTGGGGCAACCGGGGAGCTGTTTTTT,CASSYRPPGATGELFF
few,TRBJ2-5,.,TRBV27,TGTGCCAGCAGTCCTATACAGGGGACTGAGGAGACCCAGTACTTC,CASSPIQGTEETQYF
few,TRBJ1-1,TRBD1,TRBV12-3/TRBV12-4,TGTGCCAGCAGCCCCTCGCGGGACAGGGGTATTGAAGCTTTCTTT,CASSPSRDRGIEAFF
once,TRBJ1-3,.,TRBV20-1,TGCGCCGCACCCGACGGAAACACCATATATTTT,CAAPDGNTIYF
few,TRBJ1-6,.,TRBV27,TGTGCCACTTCGAGGGCAGATCGGATATCAAATTCACCCCTCCACTTT,CATSRADRISNSPLHF
.,TRBJ1-1,.,TRBV14,TGTGCCAGCAGCCAAGATCGGTACAGTCGAGCTTTCTTT,CASSQDRYSRAFF
.,TRBJ1-3,TRBD1,TRBV6-6,TGTGCCAGCAGTTTTCCCGGGACAGGGCGACACTCTGGAAACACCATATATTTT,CASSFPGTGRHSGNTIYF
many,TRBJ1-5,.,TRBV6-5,TGTGCCAGCAGTGAACAGGGTCCTCAGCCCCAGCATTTT,CASSEQGPQPQHF
many,TRBJ1-5,.,TRBV14,TGTGCCAGCAGCCAAGTACAGGGCACTCCATCTCCTTATAGCAATCAGCCCCAGCATTTT,CASSQVQGTPSPYSNQPQHF
.,TRBJ2-5,.,TRBV20-1,TGCAGTGCAGACTGGGGGGAGACCCAGTACTTC,CSADWGETQYF
.,TRBJ1-1,.,TRBV29-1,TGCAGCGTTCTCCCCCGCCTGCAGGTGGCTGAAGCTTTCTTT,CSVLPRLQVAEAFF
.,TRBJ1-4,TRBD1,TRBV25-1,TGTGCCAGCAGTGACTCCAGGGGGCAGGAAAAACTGTTTTTT,CASSDSRGQEKLFF
medium-sized,TRBJ1-2,TRBD1,TRBV18,TGTGCCAGCTCACCAGGTGGGACAGCTTATGGCTACACCTTC,CASSPGGTAYGYTF
once,TRBJ2-2,.,TRBV20-1,TGCAGTGCTAGAGACCCCACGATGTCAGCTTCGGGGGAGCTGTTTTTT,CSARDPTMSASGELFF
few,TRBJ2-1,.,TRBV5-4,TGTGCCAGCATTTCAAGGGGCGGGGGCTTCGACAATGAGCAGTTCTTC,CASISRGGGFDNEQFF
.,TRBJ2-1,.,TRBV2,TGTGCCAGCCCGACCGACGGACGCAACTACAATGAGCAGTTCTTC,CASPTDGRNYNEQFF
many,TRBJ1-6,.,TRBV18,TGTGCCAGCTCACCACCGTCGCCCGTTTCACCCCTCCACTTT,CASSPPSPVSPLHF
few,TRBJ1-2,.,TRBV13,TGTGCCAGCAGCCAAAGGGTAGCTAACTATGGCTACACCTTC,CASSQRVANYGYTF
.,TRBJ2-1,TRBD1,TRBV4-1,TGCGCCAGCAGCCATGCCACAGGGGGGAACTTGGGGAATGAGCAGTTCTTC,CASSHATGGNLGNEQFF
.,TRBJ1-1,TRBD1,TRBV7-9,TGTGCCAGCAACAGGGGGGACACTGAAGCTTTCTTT,CASNRGDTEAFF
few,TRBJ2-3,.,TRBV12-3/TRBV12-4,TGTGCCTCCAGGGGGGCGGCTGGCACAGATACGCAGTATTTT,CASRGAAGTDTQYF
.,TRBJ2-5,.,TRBV5-4,TGTGCCAGCAGCTTCCGCGAGTTGGAGACCCAGTACTTC,CASSFRELETQYF
.,TRBJ2-7,.,TRBV5-6,TGTGCCAGCAGCTTGTATCCGAAGAACCCCTACGAGCAGTACTTC,CASSLYPKNPYEQYF
few,TRBJ1-1,.,TRBV30,TGTGCCTGGAGCGTTGACAGGCGGGGTGAAGCTTTCTTT,CAWSVDRRGEAFF
.,TRBJ1-2,.,TRBV6-1,TGTGCCAGCAGTGAAATGAGTCAAACCAACTATGGCTACACCTTC,CASSEMSQTNYGYTF
.,TRBJ1-1,.,TRBV6-2/TRBV6-3,TGTGCCAGCATGGCCCGGGCCACAGGGATGAACACTGAAGCTTTCTTT,CASMARATGMNTEAFF
few,TRBJ1-1,.,TRBV7-9,TGTGCCAGCACCCGAATGACTGAAGCTTTCTTT,CASTRMTEAFF
few,TRBJ1-2,.,TRBV6-6,TGTGCCAGCAGTTACTTAGGGGCGGAGGACTATGGCTACACCTTC,CASSYLGAEDYGYTF
.,TRBJ2-5,.,TRBV5-5,TGTGCCAGCAGCTTGGTGTGGGAGACCCAGTACTTC,CASSLVWETQYF